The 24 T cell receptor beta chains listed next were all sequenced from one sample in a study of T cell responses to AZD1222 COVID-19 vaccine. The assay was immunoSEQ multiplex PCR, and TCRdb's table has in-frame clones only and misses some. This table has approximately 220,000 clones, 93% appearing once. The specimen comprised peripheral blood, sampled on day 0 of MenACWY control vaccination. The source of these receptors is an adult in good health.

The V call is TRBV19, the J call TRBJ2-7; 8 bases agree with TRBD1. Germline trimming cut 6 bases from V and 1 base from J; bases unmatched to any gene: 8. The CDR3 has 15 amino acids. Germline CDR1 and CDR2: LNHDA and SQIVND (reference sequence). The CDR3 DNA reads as TGTGCCAGTAGCTACCAGGGGGCTGGATCCTACGAGCAGTACTTC. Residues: CASSYQGAGSYEQYF.

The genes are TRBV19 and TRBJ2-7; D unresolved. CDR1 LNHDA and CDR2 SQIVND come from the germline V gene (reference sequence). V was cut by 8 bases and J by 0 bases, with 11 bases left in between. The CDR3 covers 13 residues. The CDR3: CASEDRSSYEQYF. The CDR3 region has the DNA TGTGCCAGTGAAGACCGGAGCTCCTACGAGCAGTACTTC.

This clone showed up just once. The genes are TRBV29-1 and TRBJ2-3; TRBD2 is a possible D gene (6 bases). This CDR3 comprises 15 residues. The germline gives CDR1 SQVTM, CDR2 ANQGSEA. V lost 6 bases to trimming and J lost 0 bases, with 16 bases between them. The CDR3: CSVAHYGTSTDTQYF. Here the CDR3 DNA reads TGCAGCGTGGCTCACTACGGGACTAGCACAGATACGCAGTATTTT.

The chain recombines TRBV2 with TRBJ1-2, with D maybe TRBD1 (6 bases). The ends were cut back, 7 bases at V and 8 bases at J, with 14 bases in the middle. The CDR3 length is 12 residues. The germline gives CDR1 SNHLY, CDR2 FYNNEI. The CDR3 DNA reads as TGTGCCAGCAAGTCAGGGGCAAGAGGCTACACCTTC. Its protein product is CASKSGARGYTF.

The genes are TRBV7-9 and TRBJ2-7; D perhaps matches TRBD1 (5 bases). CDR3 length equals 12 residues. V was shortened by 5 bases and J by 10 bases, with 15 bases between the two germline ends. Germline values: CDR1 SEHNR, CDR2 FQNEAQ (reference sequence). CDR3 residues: CASSLDSPIQYF. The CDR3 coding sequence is TGTGCCAGCAGCCTAGACAGCCCAATACAGTACTTC.

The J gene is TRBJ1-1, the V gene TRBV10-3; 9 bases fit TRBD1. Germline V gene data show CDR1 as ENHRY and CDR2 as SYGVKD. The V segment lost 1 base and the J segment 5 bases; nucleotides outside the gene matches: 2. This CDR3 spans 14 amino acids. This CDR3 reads CAISEWTGETEAFF. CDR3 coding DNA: TGTGCCATCAGTGAGTGGACAGGGGAGACTGAAGCTTTCTTT.

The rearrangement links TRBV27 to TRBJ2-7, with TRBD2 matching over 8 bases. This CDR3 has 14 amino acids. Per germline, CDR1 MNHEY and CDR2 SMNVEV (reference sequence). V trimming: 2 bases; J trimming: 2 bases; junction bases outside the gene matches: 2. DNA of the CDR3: TGTGCCAGCAGTTTAGCGGGGGGCCCCTACGAGCAGTACTTC. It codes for CASSLAGGPYEQYF.

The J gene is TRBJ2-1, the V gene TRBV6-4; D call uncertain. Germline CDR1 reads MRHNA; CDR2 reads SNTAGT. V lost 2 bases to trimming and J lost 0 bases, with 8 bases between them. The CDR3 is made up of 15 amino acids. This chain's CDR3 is CASSDNLNSYNEQFF. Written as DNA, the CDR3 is TGTGCCAGCAGTGACAACCTCAACTCCTACAATGAGCAGTTCTTC.

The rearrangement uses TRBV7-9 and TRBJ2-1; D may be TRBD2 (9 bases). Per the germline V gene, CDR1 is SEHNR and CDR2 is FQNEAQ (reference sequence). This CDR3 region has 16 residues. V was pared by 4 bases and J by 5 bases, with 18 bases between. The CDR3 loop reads CASSSVAGDRNNEQFF. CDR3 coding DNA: TGTGCCAGCAGCTCCGTAGCGGGGGACAGGAACAATGAGCAGTTCTTC.

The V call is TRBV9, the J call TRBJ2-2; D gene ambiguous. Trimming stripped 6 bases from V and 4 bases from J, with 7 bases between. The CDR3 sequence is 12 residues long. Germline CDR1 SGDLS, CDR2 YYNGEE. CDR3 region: CASTPSTGELFF. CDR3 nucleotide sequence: TGTGCCAGCACCCCGTCCACCGGGGAGCTGTTTTTT. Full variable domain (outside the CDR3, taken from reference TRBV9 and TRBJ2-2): DSGVTQTPKHLITATGQRVTLRCSPRSGDLSVYWYQQSLDQGLQFLIQYYNGEERAKGNILERFSAQQFPDLHSELNLSSLELGDSALYFCASTPSTGELFFGEGSRLTVL.

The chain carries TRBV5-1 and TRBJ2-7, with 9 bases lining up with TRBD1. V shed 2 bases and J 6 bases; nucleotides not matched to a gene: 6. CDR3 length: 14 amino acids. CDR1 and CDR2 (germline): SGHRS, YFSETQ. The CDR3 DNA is TGCGCCAGCAGCTTACCCGGACAGGGGACCGAGCAGTACTTC. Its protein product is CASSLPGQGTEQYF.

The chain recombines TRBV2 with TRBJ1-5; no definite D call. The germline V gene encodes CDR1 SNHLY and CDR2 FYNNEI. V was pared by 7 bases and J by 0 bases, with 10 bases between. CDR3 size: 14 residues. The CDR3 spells CASTLGSSNQPQHF. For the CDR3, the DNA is TGTGCCAGCACCCTCGGCAGTAGCAATCAGCCCCAGCATTTT.

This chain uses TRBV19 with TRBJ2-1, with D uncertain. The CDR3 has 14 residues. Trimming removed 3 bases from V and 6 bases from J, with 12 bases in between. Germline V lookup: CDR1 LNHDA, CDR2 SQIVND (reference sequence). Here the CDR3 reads CASSILSDRNEQFF. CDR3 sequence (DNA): TGTGCCAGTAGTATTTTATCGGACCGCAATGAGCAGTTCTTC.

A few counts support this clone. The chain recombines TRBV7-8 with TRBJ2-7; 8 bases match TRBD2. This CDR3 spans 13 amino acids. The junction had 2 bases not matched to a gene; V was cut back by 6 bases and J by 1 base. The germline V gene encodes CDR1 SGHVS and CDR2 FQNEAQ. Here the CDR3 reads CASRTSGSYEQYF. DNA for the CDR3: TGTGCCAGCAGAACTAGCGGTTCCTACGAGCAGTACTTC.

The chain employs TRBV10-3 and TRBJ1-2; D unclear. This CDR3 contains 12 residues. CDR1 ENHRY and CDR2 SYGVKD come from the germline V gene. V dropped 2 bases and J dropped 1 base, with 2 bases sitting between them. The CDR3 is CAISENNYGYTF. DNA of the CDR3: TGTGCCATCAGTGAGAATAACTATGGCTACACCTTC.

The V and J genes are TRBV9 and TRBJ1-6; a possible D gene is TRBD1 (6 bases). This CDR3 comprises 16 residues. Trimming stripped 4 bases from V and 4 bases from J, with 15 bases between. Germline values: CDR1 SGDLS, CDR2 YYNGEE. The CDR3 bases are TGTGCCAGCAGCCCCTCCGGGACATCGTATAATTCACCCCTCCACTTT. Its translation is CASSPSGTSYNSPLHF. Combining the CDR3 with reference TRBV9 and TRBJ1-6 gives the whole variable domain DSGVTQTPKHLITATGQRVTLRCSPRSGDLSVYWYQQSLDQGLQFLIQYYNGEERAKGNILERFSAQQFPDLHSELNLSSLELGDSALYFCASSPSGTSYNSPLHFGNGTRLTVT.

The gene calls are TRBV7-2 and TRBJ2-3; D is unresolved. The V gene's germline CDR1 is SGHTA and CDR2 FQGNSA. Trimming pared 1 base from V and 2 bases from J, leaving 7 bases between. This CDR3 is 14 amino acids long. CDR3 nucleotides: TGTGCCAGCAGCTTAGGCCCCTCCACAGATACGCAGTATTTT. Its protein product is CASSLGPSTDTQYF.

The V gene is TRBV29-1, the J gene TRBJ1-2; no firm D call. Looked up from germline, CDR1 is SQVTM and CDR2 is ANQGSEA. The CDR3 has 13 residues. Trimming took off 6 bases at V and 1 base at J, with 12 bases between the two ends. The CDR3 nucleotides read TGCAGCGTCAACAGTCGTAGTAACTATGGCTACACCTTC. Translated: CSVNSRSNYGYTF.

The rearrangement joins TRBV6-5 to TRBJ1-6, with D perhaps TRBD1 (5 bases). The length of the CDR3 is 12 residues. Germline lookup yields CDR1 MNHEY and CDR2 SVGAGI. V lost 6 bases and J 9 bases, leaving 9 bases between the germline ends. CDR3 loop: CASRIGGSPLHF. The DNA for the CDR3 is TGTGCCAGCAGGATCGGGGGTTCACCCCTCCACTTT.

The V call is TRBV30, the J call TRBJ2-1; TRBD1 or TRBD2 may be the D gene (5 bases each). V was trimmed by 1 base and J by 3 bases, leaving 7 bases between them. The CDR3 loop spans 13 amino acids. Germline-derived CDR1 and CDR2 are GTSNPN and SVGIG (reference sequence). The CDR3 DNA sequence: TGTGCCTGGAGTGATGGGGGCTACAATGAGCAGTTCTTC. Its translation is CAWSDGGYNEQFF.

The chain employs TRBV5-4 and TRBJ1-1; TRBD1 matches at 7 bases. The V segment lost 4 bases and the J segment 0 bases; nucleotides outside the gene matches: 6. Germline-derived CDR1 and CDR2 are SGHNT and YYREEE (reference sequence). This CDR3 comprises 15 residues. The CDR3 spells CASSTNGQVNTEAFF. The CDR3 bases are TGTGCCAGCAGCACCAACGGACAGGTGAACACTGAAGCTTTCTTT.

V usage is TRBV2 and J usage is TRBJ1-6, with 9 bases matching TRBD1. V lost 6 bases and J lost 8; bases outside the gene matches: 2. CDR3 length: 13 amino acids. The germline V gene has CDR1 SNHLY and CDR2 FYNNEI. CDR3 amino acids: CASSGQGYSPLHF. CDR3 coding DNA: TGTGCCAGCAGCGGACAGGGGTATTCACCCCTCCACTTT.

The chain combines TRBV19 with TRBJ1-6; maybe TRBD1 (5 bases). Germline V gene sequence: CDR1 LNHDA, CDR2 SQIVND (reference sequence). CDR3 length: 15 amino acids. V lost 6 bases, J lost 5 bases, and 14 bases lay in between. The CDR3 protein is CASSYGTENNSPLHF. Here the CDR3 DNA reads TGTGCCAGTAGCTATGGGACCGAAAATAATTCACCCCTCCACTTT.

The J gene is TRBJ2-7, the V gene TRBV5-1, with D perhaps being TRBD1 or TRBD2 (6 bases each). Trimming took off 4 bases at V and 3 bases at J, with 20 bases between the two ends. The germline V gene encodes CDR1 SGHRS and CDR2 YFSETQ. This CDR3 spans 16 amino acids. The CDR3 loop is CASSPRGRGNLYEQYF. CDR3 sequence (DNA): TGCGCCAGCAGCCCCAGGGGACGGGGGAACCTCTACGAGCAGTACTTC.